This paragraph covers one T cell receptor beta chain sequence. Its specificity is not known. The table came from immunoSEQ multiplex PCR; TCRdb's copy has only in-frame clones and leaves some out. The table shows roughly 10,000 clones, with under 85% occurring only once. These data are taken from a study of high-grade serous ovarian cancer treatment subgroups. Regarding the study as a whole: Repertoire analysis covered CDR3 alone, not CDR1 or CDR2. Same-patient tumor repertoires overlapped at roughly 0.1 to 0.85; different patients barely overlapped.

Tumor samples were obtained before definitive surgery or chemotherapy. The sequence was obtained from a human donor with high-grade serous ovarian cancer. The sequenced sample consisted of tumor tissue.

Here the CDR3 DNA reads TGTGCCAGCAGCCCGATAGAGGGCTATAACACCGGGGAGCTGTTTTTT. This encodes CASSPIEGYNTGELFF. The rearrangement links TRBV14 to TRBJ2-2; TRBD2 is a possible D gene (5 bases). The CDR3 contains 16 residues. V was cut by 4 bases and J by 2 bases, with 14 bases left in between. CDR1 is SGHDN and CDR2 is FVKESK in the germline V gene.